This TCR beta chain was sequenced during a study of CD4+ T cells in melanoma. Notes on the study in general: A reported correlation linked neoantigen-specific CD4+ T cells to CD8+, macrophage and B cell function.

The ends were cut back, 5 bases at V and 0 bases at J, with 7 bases in the middle. This CDR3 spans 13 amino acids. Germline V CDR1 and CDR2: MNHNY, SVGAGI (reference sequence). Of note for this clone: Its antigen is still unknown.

Clones were sequenced by immunoSEQ multiplex PCR, and TCRdb holds only the in-frame ones, with some missing. This table has around 100,000 clones, around 92% appearing once. This chain joins TRBV6-6 and TRBJ1-2; the D gene is possibly TRBD1 (5 bases). This sequence was found in a human donor with melanoma. The sequencing input was peripheral blood. CDR3 nucleotide sequence: TGTGCCAGCAGTCAGGGAGCTAACTATGGCTACACCTTC. Translation gives CASSQGANYGYTF.